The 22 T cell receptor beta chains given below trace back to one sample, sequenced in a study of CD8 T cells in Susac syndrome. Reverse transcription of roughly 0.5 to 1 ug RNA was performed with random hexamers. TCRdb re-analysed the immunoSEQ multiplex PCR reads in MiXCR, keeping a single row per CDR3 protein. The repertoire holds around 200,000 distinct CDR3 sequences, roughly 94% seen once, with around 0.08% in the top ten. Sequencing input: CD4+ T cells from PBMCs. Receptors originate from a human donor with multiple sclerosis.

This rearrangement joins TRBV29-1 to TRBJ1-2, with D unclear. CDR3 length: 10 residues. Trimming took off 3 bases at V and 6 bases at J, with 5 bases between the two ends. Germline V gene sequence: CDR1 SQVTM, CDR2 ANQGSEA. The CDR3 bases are TGCAGCGTTGAGGTGAATGGCTACACCTTC. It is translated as CSVEVNGYTF.

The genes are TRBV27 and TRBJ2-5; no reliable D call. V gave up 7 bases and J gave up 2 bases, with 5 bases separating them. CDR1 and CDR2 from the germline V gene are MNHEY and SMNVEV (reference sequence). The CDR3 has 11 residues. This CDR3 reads CASMKQETQYF. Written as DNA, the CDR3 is TGTGCCAGCATGAAACAAGAGACCCAGTACTTC.

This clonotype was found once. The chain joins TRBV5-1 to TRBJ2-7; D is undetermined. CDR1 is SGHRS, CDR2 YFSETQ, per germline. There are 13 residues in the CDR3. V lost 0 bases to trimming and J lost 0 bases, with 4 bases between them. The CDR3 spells CASSLVDSYEQYF. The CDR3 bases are TGCGCCAGCAGCTTGGTAGACTCCTACGAGCAGTACTTC.

The CDR3 spells CASRPGGAGETQYF. CDR3 nucleotides: TGCGCCAGCAGGCCCGGGGGGGCGGGAGAGACCCAGTACTTC. The chain links TRBV5-1 to TRBJ2-5, with 8 bases fitting TRBD2. The CDR3 is 14 residues long. Germline assignment: CDR1 SGHRS and CDR2 YFSETQ. The V and J ends lost 5 bases and 4 bases, in that order; junction bases with no gene match: 7.

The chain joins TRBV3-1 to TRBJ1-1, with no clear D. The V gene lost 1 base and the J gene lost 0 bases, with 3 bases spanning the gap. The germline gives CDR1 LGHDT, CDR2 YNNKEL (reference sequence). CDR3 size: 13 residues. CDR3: CASSQAVNTEAFF. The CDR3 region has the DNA TGTGCCAGCAGCCAAGCAGTGAACACTGAAGCTTTCTTT. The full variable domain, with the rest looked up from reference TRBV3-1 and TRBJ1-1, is DTAVSQTPKYLVTQMGNDKSIKCEQNLGHDTMYWYKQDSKKFLKIMFSYNNKELIINETVPNRFSPKSPDKAHLNLHINSLELGDSAVYFCASSQAVNTEAFFGQGTRLTVV.

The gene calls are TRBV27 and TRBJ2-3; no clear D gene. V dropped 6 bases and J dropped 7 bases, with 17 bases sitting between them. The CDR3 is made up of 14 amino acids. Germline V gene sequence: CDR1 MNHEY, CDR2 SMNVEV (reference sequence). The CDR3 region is CASSPRVTAYTQYF. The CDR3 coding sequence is TGTGCCAGCAGCCCCAGAGTCACCGCCTATACGCAGTATTTT.

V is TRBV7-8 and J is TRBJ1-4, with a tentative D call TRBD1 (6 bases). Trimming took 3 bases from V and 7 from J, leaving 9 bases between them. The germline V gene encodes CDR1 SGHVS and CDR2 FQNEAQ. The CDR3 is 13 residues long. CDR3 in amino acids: CASSFYRAEKLFF. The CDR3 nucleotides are TGTGCCAGCAGCTTCTACAGGGCTGAAAAACTGTTTTTT.

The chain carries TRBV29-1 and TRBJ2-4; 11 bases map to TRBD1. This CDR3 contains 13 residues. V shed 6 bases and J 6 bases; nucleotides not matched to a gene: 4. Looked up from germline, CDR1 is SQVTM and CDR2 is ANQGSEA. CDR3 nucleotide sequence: TGCAGCGTGCACGGGACAGGGGGAAACATTCAGTACTTC. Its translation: CSVHGTGGNIQYF.

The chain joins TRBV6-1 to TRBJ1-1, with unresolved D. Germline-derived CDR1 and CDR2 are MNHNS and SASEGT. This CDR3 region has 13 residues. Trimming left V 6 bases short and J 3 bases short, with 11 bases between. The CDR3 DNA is TGTGCCAGCAGCCCAATACGGGACACTGAAGCTTTCTTT. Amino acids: CASSPIRDTEAFF.

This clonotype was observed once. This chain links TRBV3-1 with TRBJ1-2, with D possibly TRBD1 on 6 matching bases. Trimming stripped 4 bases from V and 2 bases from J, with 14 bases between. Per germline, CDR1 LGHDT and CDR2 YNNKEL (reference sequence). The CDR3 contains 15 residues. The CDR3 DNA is TGTGCCAGCAGCCTGGGGGGGCCCGTCAACTATGGCTACACCTTC. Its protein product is CASSLGGPVNYGYTF.

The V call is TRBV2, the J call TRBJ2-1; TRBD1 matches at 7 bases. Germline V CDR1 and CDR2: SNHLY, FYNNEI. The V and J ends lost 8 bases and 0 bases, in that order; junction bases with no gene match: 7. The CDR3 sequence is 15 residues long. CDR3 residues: CASRTDRDSYNEQFF. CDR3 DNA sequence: TGTGCCAGCCGGACAGACAGGGACTCCTACAATGAGCAGTTCTTC.

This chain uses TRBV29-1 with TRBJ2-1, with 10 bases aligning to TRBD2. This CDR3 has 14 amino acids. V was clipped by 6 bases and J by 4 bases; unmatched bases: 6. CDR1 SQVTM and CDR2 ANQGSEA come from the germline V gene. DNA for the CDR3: TGCAGCGTCAGCGGGGGGGTCTCTTACAATGAGCAGTTCTTC. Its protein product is CSVSGGVSYNEQFF.

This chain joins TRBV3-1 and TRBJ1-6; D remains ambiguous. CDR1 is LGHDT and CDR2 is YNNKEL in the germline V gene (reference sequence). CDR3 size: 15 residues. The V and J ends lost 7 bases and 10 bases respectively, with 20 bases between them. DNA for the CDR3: TGTGCCAGCACCGCCTCAAGGGATGGCAGCTCACCCCTCCACTTT. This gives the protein CASTASRDGSSPLHF. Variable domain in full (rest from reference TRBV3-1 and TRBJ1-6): DTAVSQTPKYLVTQMGNDKSIKCEQNLGHDTMYWYKQDSKKFLKIMFSYNNKELIINETVPNRFSPKSPDKAHLNLHINSLELGDSAVYFCASTASRDGSSPLHFGNGTRLTVT.

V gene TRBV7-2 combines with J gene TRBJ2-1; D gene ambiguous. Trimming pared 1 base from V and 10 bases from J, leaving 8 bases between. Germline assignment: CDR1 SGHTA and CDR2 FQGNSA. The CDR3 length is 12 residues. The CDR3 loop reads CASSLGLMEQFF. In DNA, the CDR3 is TGTGCCAGCAGCTTAGGGCTCATGGAGCAGTTCTTC.

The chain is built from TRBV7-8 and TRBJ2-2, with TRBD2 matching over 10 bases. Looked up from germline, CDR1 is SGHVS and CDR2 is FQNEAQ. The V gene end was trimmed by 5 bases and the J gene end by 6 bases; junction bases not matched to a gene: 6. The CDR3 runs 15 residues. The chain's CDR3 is CASSRSGGASGELFF. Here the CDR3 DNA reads TGTGCCAGCAGCCGCAGCGGGGGGGCGTCCGGGGAGCTGTTTTTT.

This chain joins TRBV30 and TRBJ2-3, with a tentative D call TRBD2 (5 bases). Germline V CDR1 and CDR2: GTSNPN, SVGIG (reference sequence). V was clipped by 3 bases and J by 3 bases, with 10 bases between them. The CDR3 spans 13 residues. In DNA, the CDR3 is TGTGCCTGGAGAGTTGGCGGGACAGATACGCAGTATTTT. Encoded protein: CAWRVGGTDTQYF.

DNA of the CDR3: TGCAGCGCCCGTCCCGGGACATTCTCGGGTGGCTACACCTTC. Translation: CSARPGTFSGGYTF. V gene TRBV29-1 combines with J gene TRBJ1-2; maybe TRBD1 (6 bases). The CDR3 is made up of 14 amino acids. CDR1 is SQVTM, CDR2 ANQGSEA, per germline. V dropped 7 bases and J dropped 7 bases, with 22 bases sitting between them.

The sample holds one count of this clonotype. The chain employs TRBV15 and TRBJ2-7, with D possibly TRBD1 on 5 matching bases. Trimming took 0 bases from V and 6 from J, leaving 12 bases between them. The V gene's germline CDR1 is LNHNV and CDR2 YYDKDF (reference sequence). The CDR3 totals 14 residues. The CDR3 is CATSRDFQGIEQYF. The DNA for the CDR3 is TGTGCCACCAGCAGAGATTTTCAGGGAATCGAGCAGTACTTC.

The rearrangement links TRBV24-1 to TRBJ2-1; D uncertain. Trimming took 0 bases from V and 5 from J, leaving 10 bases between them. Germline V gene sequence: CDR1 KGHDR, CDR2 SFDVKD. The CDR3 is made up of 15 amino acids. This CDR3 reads CATSDLSRKDNEQFF. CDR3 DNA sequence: TGTGCCACCAGTGATTTGTCCAGGAAAGACAATGAGCAGTTCTTC.

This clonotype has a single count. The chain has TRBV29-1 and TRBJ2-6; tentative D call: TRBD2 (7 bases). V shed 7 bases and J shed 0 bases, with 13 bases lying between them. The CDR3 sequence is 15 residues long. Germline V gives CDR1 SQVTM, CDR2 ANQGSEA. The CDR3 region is CSAQGGASGANVLTF. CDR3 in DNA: TGCAGCGCCCAAGGGGGGGCCTCTGGGGCCAACGTCCTGACTTTC.

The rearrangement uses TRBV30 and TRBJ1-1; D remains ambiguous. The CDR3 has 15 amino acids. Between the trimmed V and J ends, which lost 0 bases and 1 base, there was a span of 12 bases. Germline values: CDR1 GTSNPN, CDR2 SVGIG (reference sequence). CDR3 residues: CAWSVREGQNTEAFF. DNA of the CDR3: TGTGCCTGGAGTGTACGGGAGGGCCAGAACACTGAAGCTTTCTTT.

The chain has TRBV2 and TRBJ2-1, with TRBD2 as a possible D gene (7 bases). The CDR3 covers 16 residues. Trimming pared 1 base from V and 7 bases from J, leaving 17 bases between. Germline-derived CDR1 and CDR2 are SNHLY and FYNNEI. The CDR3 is CASSEEVGGLKNEQFF. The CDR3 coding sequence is TGTGCCAGCAGTGAAGAGGTGGGGGGGCTTAAGAATGAGCAGTTCTTC.